The 12 T cell receptor beta chains below come from one sample, sequenced in a study of identical twins. TCRdb fed the 5' RACE reads into MiXCR, producing one record per CDR3 protein. The sample has about 920,000 distinct CDR3 sequences, about 12% seen once. These sequences were also reported in another study, on yellow fever vaccine responses in identical twins.

The sequenced sample was PBMCs. The source of these receptors is a young woman in good health.

This clonotype was recorded a few times. The rearrangement joins TRBV15 to TRBJ1-6, with 7 bases aligning to TRBD1. The CDR3 is 15 amino acids. Per the germline V gene, CDR1 is LNHNV and CDR2 is YYDKDF (reference sequence). J lost 9 bases, V lost 3 bases, and 8 bases had no gene match. The CDR3 DNA reads TGTGCCACCAGCAGCGGGACAGTAACCGGTTCACCCCTCCACTTT. Translated, it gives CATSSGTVTGSPLHF.

This clonotype was seen a handful of times. The chain couples TRBV20-1 to TRBJ1-2, with 8 nucleotides matching TRBD1. Per germline, CDR1 DFQATT and CDR2 SNEGSKA (reference sequence). Losses at the gene ends were 7 bases for V and 1 base for J; bases not matched to a gene: 5. The CDR3 has 13 residues. Here the CDR3 reads CSGWDRINYGYTF. The DNA for the CDR3 is TGCAGTGGGTGGGACAGGATTAACTATGGCTACACCTTC.

The V gene is TRBV4-1, the J gene TRBJ1-2, with D uncertain. Germline V gene data show CDR1 as MGHRA and CDR2 as YSYEKL. This CDR3 region has 17 residues. V lost 4 bases to trimming and J lost 7 bases, with 25 bases between them. The CDR3 loop reads CASSPGAARSGKAGYTF. The DNA for the CDR3 is TGCGCCAGCAGCCCCGGAGCGGCTAGGTCAGGCAAGGCTGGCTACACCTTC.

The chain couples TRBV4-2 to TRBJ2-6; TRBD2 matches 10 bases. The germline gives CDR1 LGHNA, CDR2 YNFKEQ. J was trimmed by 0 bases and V by 4 bases; bases with no gene match: 18. The CDR3 has 22 residues. The CDR3 nucleotides read TGTGCCAGCAGCCCTTCGCCGTCGACTAGCGGGCACCGGAGCTCTGGGGCCAACGTCCTGACTTTC. It translates to CASSPSPSTSGHRSSGANVLTF.

A remark on this clonotype: A junction end diverges from the germline sequence, so it may reflect a read error. V and J are TRBV20-1 and TRBJ2-2, with D tentatively TRBD1 (7 bases). Germline CDR1 is DFQATT and CDR2 is SNEGSKA (reference sequence). The CDR3 is made up of 14 amino acids. The CDR3 DNA reads TGCAGTGCTAGAGATAGGGGGCGCACCGGGGGGCTGTTTTTT. This encodes CSARDRGRTGGLFF.

This clonotype came up a few times. The rearrangement uses TRBV20-1 and TRBJ1-6; 7 bases agree with TRBD1. Per germline, CDR1 DFQATT and CDR2 SNEGSKA (reference sequence). The V segment lost 5 bases and the J segment 7 bases; nucleotides outside the gene matches: 8. This CDR3 comprises 14 residues. The CDR3 is CSAVRDSDNSPLHF. The CDR3 DNA reads as TGCAGTGCTGTAAGGGACAGTGACAATTCACCCCTCCACTTT.

This clonotype showed up just a few times. The chain recombines TRBV7-9 with TRBJ1-1; a possible D gene is TRBD1 (5 bases). Germline V gives CDR1 SEHNR, CDR2 FQNEAQ (reference sequence). The CDR3 runs 13 residues. Trimming took off 5 bases at V and 9 bases at J, with 16 bases between the two ends. CDR3 protein: CASSPLGQYKAFF. The CDR3 DNA reads as TGTGCCAGCAGCCCTTTGGGGCAGTACAAAGCTTTCTTT.

This clonotype was seen only a few times. The rearrangement uses TRBV11-2 and TRBJ2-1; possibly TRBD2 for D (6 bases). The ends were cut back, 2 bases at V and 9 bases at J, with 14 bases in the middle. Germline CDR1 and CDR2: SGHAT and FQNNGV. This CDR3 has 14 amino acids. This CDR3 reads CASSLILGGGEQFF. CDR3 nucleotides: TGTGCCAGCAGCTTAATTTTGGGGGGAGGTGAGCAGTTCTTC.

V usage is TRBV20-1 and J usage is TRBJ1-1; no clear D gene. This CDR3 has 15 amino acids. The germline V gene encodes CDR1 DFQATT and CDR2 SNEGSKA (reference sequence). V lost 4 bases, J lost 4 bases, and 19 bases lay in between. CDR3 loop: CSATPGSDRATEAFF. Written as DNA, the CDR3 is TGCAGTGCTACCCCGGGGTCCGATAGGGCCACTGAAGCTTTCTTT.

This clonotype was seen a handful of times. The chain's CDR3 is CASSLPAGQGDYGYTF. The CDR3 DNA reads as TGTGCCAGCAGCCTGCCCGCGGGACAGGGGGACTATGGCTACACCTTC. The chain has TRBV7-9 and TRBJ1-2; TRBD1 aligns across 11 bases. Losses at the gene ends were 5 bases for V and 3 bases for J; bases not matched to a gene: 8. CDR1 is SEHNR, CDR2 FQNEAQ, per germline (reference sequence). CDR3 length equals 16 residues. Variable domain in full (rest from reference TRBV7-9 and TRBJ1-2): DTGVSQNPRHKITKRGQNVTFRCDPISEHNRLYWYRQTLGQGPEFLTYFQNEAQLEKSRLLSDRFSAERPKGSFSTLEIQRTEQGDSAMYLCASSLPAGQGDYGYTFGSGTRLTVV.

The rearrangement links TRBV5-1 to TRBJ2-2, with 10 bases matching TRBD1. The CDR3 runs 16 residues. The germline V gene encodes CDR1 SGHRS and CDR2 YFSETQ. With V trimmed by 1 base and J by 4 bases, 4 bases remained unmatched. In DNA, the CDR3 is TGCGCCAGCAGCTTGATTTGGACAGGGGGCACCGGGGAGCTGTTTTTT. It codes for CASSLIWTGGTGELFF.

This clonotype has a count of ten or more. The CDR3 spells CASMTVNSPLHF. Written as DNA, the CDR3 is TGTGCCAGTATGACAGTTAATTCACCCCTCCACTTT. The rearrangement links TRBV25-1 to TRBJ1-6; D is possibly TRBD1 (5 bases). Trimming removed 9 bases from V and 6 bases from J, with 9 bases in between. CDR1 is MGHDK and CDR2 is SYGVNS in the germline V gene. There are 12 residues in the CDR3.